The T cell receptor (beta chain) under discussion was sequenced for a study of cytomegalovirus exposure and HLA in healthy donors. The PCR was carried out with 60 Vbeta primers and 13 Jbeta primers. Profiling relied on immunoSEQ multiplex PCR, and the TCRdb table lists in-frame clones only, not all of them. The top ten clones hold about 4.3% of a sample with 90,000 to 120,000 clones, more than 65% of them seen once. Study findings and constraints: Later analysis demonstrated an association between a missense DCLRE1C variant and TCR beta V- and J-gene trimming.

To note about this clone: Its antigen is unidentified.

This CDR3 is built from 15 residues. V was pared by 1 base and J by 8 bases, with 16 bases between. Germline lookup yields CDR1 LGHNA and CDR2 YSLEER. Sequencing was done on a sample of PBMCs. This sequence was found in a young woman in good health and CMV-seropositive. The chain couples TRBV4-3 to TRBJ2-3; D is possibly TRBD2 (6 bases). The CDR3 DNA reads TGCGCCAGCAGCCAAGTCGGGAGCGGCCTGGCTACGCAGTATTTT. It specifies CASSQVGSGLATQYF.